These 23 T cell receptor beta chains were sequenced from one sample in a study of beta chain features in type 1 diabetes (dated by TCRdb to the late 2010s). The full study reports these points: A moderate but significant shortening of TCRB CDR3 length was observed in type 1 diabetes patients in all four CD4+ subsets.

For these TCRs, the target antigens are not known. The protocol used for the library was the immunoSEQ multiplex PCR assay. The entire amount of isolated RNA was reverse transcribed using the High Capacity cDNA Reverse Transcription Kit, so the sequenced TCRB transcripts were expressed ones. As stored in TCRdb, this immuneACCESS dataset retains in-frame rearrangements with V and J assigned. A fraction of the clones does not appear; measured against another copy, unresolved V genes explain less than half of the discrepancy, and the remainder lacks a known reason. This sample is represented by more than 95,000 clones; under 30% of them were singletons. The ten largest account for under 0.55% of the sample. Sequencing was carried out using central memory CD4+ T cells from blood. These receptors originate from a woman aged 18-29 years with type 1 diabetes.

The CDR3 loop is CASSLVRGNIQYF. CDR3 sequence (DNA): TGTGCCAGCAGTTTAGTTAGAGGGAACATTCAGTACTTC. V usage is TRBV28 and J usage is TRBJ2-4; weak D call: TRBD2 (5 bases). Germline lookup yields CDR1 MDHEN and CDR2 SYDVKM. The V and J ends lost 2 bases and 7 bases respectively, with 9 bases between them. This CDR3 is built from 13 residues.

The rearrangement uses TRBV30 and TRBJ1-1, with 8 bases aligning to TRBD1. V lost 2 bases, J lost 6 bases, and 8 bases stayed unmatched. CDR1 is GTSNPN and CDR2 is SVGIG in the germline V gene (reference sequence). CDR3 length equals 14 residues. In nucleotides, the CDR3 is TGTGCCTGGAGTACAGGACAGGGTACTCCTGAAGCTTTCTTT. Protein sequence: CAWSTGQGTPEAFF.

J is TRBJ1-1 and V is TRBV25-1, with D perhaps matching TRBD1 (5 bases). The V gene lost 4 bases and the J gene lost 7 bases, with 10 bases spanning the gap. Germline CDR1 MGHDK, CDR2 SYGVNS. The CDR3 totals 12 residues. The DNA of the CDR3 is TGTGCCAGCAGTGCCTCGGGGGTTGAAGCTTTCTTT. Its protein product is CASSASGVEAFF.

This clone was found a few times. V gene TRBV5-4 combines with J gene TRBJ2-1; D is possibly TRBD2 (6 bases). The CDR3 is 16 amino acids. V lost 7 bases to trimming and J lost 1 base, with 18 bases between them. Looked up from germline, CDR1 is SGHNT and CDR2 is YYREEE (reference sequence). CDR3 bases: TGTGCCAGCGCGGGGCCAGGACTGACATCCTACAATGAGCAGTTCTTC. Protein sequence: CASAGPGLTSYNEQFF.

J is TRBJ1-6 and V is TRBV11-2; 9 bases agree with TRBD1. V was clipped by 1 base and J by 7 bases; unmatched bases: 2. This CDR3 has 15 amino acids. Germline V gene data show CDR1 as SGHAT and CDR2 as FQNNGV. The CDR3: CASSLGDRANSPLHF. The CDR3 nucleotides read TGTGCCAGCAGCTTAGGGGACAGGGCAAATTCACCCCTCCACTTT.

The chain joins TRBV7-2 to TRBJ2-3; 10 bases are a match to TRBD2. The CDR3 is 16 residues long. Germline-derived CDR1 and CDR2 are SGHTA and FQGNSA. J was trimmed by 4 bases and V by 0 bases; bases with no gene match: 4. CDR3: CASSLALAGVPDTQYF. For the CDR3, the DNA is TGTGCCAGCAGCTTAGCGCTAGCGGGAGTTCCAGATACGCAGTATTTT.

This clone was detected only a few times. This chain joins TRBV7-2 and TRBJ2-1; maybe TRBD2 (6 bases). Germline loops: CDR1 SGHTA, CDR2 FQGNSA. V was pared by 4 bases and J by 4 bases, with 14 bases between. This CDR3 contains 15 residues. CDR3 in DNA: TGTGCCAGCAGCTCCCCAGTGAGCGGGTACAATGAGCAGTTCTTC. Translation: CASSSPVSGYNEQFF.

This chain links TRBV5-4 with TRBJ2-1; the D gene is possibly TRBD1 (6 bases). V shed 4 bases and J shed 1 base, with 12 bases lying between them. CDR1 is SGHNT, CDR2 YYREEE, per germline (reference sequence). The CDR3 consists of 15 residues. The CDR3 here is CASSPPGQSYNEQFF. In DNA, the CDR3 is TGTGCCAGCAGCCCCCCCGGACAGTCCTACAATGAGCAGTTCTTC.

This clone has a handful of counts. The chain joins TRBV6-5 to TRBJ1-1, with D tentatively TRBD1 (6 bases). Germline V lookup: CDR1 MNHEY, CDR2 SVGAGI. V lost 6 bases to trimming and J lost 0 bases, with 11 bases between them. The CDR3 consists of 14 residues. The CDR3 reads CASSLRGMNTEAFF. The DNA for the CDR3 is TGTGCCAGCAGCCTCAGGGGCATGAACACTGAAGCTTTCTTT.

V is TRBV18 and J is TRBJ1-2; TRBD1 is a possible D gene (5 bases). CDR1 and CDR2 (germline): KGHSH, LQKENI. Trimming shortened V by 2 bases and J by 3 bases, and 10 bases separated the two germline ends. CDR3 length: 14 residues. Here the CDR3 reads CASSPGAEYYGYTF. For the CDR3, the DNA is TGTGCCAGCTCACCAGGGGCCGAATACTATGGCTACACCTTC.

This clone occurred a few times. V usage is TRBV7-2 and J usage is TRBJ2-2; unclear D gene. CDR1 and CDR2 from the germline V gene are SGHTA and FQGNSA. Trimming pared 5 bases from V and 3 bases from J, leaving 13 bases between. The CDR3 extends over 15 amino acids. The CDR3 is CASSLRMGDTGELFF. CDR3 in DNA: TGTGCCAGCAGCCTACGGATGGGCGACACCGGGGAGCTGTTTTTT.

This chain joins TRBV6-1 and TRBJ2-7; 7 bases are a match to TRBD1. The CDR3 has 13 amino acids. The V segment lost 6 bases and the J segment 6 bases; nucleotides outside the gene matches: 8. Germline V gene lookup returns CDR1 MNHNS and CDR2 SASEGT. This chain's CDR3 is CASRGQSISEQYF. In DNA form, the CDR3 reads TGTGCCAGCAGGGGACAGTCAATTTCCGAGCAGTACTTC.

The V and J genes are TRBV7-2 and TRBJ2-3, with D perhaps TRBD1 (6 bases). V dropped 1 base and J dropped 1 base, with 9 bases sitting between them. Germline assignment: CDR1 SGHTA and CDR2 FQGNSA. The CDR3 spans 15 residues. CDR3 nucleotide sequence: TGTGCCAGCAGCTTAGACAGGGCCCGCACAGATACGCAGTATTTT. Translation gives CASSLDRARTDTQYF.

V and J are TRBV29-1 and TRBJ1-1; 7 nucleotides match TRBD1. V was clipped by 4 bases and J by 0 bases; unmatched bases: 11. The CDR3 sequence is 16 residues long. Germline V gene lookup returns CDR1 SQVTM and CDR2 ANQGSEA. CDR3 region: CSVGHRPTGVNTEAFF. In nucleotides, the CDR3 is TGCAGCGTTGGCCACCGCCCAACAGGGGTGAACACTGAAGCTTTCTTT.

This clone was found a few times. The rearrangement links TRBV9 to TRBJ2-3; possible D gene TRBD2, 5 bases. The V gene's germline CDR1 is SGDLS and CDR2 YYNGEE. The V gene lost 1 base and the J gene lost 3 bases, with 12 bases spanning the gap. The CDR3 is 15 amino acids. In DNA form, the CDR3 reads TGTGCCAGCAGCGTAACGGGGTTTAATACAGATACGCAGTATTTT. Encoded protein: CASSVTGFNTDTQYF.

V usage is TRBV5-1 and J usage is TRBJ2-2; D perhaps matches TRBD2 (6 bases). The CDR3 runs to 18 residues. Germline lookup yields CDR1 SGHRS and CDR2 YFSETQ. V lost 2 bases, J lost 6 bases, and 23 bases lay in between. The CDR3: CASSLSPGRIGYAGELFF. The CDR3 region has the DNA TGCGCCAGCAGCTTATCCCCCGGGAGAATAGGTTATGCCGGGGAGCTGTTTTTT.

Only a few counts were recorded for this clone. DNA for the CDR3: TGCGCCAGCAGTCGCCCGGGACACCACACAGATACGCAGTATTTT. It specifies CASSRPGHHTDTQYF. The chain has TRBV23-1 and TRBJ2-3; possible D gene TRBD1, 6 bases. TRBV23-1 is labeled an ORF, and its function is uncertain. The length of the CDR3 is 15 residues. The V gene lost 4 bases and the J gene lost 2 bases, with 13 bases spanning the gap.

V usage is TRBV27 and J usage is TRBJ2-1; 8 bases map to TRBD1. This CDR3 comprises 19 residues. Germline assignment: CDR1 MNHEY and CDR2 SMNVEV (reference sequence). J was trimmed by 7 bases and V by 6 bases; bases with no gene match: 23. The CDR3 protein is CASRPLYGSSGQVMNEQFF. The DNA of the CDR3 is TGTGCCAGCAGGCCGCTTTATGGTTCCTCGGGACAGGTGATGAATGAGCAGTTCTTC.

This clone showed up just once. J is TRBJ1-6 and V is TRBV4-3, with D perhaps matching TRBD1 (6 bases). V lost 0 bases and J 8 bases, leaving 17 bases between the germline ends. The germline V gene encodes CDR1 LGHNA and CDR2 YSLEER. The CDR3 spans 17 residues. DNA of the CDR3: TGCGCCAGCAGCCAAGATACTCGGGCGGCAGGGGATTCACCCCTCCACTTT. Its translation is CASSQDTRAAGDSPLHF.

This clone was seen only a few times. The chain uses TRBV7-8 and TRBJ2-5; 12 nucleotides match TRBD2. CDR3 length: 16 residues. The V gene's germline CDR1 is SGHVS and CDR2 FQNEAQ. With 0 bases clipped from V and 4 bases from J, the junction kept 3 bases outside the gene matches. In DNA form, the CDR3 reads TGTGCCAGCAGCTTAGCCAGGACTAGCGGGACAGAGACCCAGTACTTC. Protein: CASSLARTSGTETQYF.

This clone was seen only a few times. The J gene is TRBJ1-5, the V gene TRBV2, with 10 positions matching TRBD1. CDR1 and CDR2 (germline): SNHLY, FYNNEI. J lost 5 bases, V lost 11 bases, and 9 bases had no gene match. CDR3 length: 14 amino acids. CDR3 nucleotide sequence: TGTGCCGGCGGGGACAGGGGAAAGTATCAGCCCCAGCATTTT. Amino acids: CAGGDRGKYQPQHF.

CDR3 sequence (DNA): TGTGCCAGCAGTTCGGGGAATGAAAAACTGTTTTTT. It encodes CASSSGNEKLFF. J is TRBJ1-4 and V is TRBV28; no firm D call. The V gene lost 4 bases and the J gene lost 5 bases, with 5 bases spanning the gap. Germline V gene lookup returns CDR1 MDHEN and CDR2 SYDVKM. The CDR3 spans 12 residues.

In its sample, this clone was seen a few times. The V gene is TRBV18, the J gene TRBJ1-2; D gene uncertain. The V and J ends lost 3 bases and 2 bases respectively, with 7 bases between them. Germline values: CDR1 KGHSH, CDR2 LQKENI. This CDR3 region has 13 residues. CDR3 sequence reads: CASSPLFNYGYTF. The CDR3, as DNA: TGTGCCAGCTCACCTCTGTTCAACTATGGCTACACCTTC.